This T cell receptor beta chain was captured in a study of cytomegalovirus exposure and HLA in healthy donors. Findings of the study overall: Donors belonging to an Asian-associated ancestry cluster reportedly showed fewer N-insertions in productive TCRs than the approximately 640-donor mean, according to what a later analysis found. TRBV6-2, TRBV6-3 and some other V segments were excluded as indistinguishable. In an earlier analysis, in some 540 donors, most V segments appeared productive either ~90% or ~30% of the time. TCR beta V- and J-gene trimming was later associated with a missense DCLRE1C variant.

The CDR3 is 14 residues long. Germline CDR1 LNHDA, CDR2 SQIVND (reference sequence). V was clipped by 6 bases and J by 4 bases; unmatched bases: 8. The PCR contained 60 Vbeta and 13 Jbeta primers. The table came from immunoSEQ multiplex PCR; TCRdb's copy has only in-frame clones and leaves some out. The sample has 150,000 or so clones; roughly three quarters are singletons. Comment on this clone: Its target is not known.

The sequence derives from a man aged 30-40 years in good health and CMV-seropositive. The rearrangement uses TRBV19 and TRBJ1-1, with 7 bases that match TRBD1. The sample consisted of PBMCs. The CDR3 DNA sequence: TGTGCCAGTAGCCTGACAGGGACTGGCACTGAAGCTTTCTTT. It specifies CASSLTGTGTEAFF.